The T cell receptor beta chain under discussion was sequenced for a study of shared clonotypes between healthy human individuals. J lost 5 bases, V lost 0 bases, and 7 bases had no gene match. The CDR3 length is 17 residues. The germline CDR1 and CDR2 sequences are LGHNA and YSLEER. Using immunoSEQ multiplex PCR, the repertoire was profiled, and TCRdb retains in-frame clones only, with some absent. In the table there are 700,000 to 950,000 clones, approximately 96% of which are singletons. Naive CD8 cells lacked CD45RO, underwent positive selection for CCR7 and left out terminally differentiated effector memory CD45RA+ cells. Healthy and HIV-negative, the adult donors had no recent acute infections or vaccinations.

The sample comprised naive CD8+ T cells sorted from blood. This sequence originates from a man aged 25 to 40 in good health. The chain recombines TRBV4-3 with TRBJ2-6, with TRBD2 matching over 7 bases. CDR3 loop: CASSQDLSGGWANVLTF. The CDR3 DNA is TGCGCCAGCAGCCAAGATCTATCGGGAGGATGGGCCAACGTCCTGACTTTC.